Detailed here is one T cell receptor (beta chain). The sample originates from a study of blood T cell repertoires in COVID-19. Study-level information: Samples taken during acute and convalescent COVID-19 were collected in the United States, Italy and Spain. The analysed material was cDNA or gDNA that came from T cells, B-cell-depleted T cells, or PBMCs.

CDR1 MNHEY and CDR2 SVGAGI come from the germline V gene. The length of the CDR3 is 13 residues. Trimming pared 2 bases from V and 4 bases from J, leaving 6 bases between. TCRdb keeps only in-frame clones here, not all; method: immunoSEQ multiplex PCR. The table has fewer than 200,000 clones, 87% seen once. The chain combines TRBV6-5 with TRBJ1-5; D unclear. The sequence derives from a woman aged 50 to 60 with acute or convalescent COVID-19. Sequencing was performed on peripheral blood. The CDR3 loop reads CASSYGFNQPQHF. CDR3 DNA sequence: TGTGCCAGCAGTTACGGCTTTAATCAGCCCCAGCATTTT.